This T cell receptor (beta chain) was sequenced for a study of cytomegalovirus exposure and HLA in healthy donors. As concerns this clone: Its cognate antigen is unknown.

PCR employed 60 Vbeta and 13 Jbeta primers. The assay was immunoSEQ multiplex PCR, and TCRdb's table has in-frame clones only and misses some. Of over 150,000 clones listed, approximately 77% are singletons. This CDR3 spans 15 amino acids. Germline-derived CDR1 and CDR2 are LGHNA and YSLEER. The V gene lost 0 bases and the J gene lost 4 bases, with 12 bases spanning the gap. General study points: Within an earlier analysis, most TCR beta V segments proved productive either about 87% or about 30% of the time. Later analysis demonstrated an association between a missense DCLRE1C variant and TCR beta V- and J-gene trimming.

This chain links TRBV4-3 with TRBJ1-2, with D uncertain. This sequence originates from a man aged 50 to 59 in good health and CMV-seropositive. The source material was PBMCs. The CDR3, as DNA: TGCGCCAGCAGCCAAGAAGGATCCAGCGTCTATGGCTACACCTTC. Residues: CASSQEGSSVYGYTF.